This T cell receptor (beta chain) originates from a study of cytomegalovirus exposure and HLA in healthy donors. The germline CDR1 and CDR2 sequences are LNHDA and SQIVND (reference sequence). The V and J ends lost 3 bases and 2 bases respectively, with 12 bases between them. The CDR3 spans 15 residues. 13 Jbeta primers and 60 Vbeta primers were used for the PCR. Per the original data handling: Roughly 12 million of tens of millions of unique TCR beta chains were shared, per a later count. Profiling relied on immunoSEQ multiplex PCR, and the TCRdb table lists in-frame clones only, not all of them. V, J and clone size are taken as reported in that table, and D and trimming were inferred from the DNA itself. Of around 100,000 clones in the sample, roughly 78% were seen once.

The sequenced material came from PBMCs. The TCR originated in a woman in her 40s in good health and CMV-seronegative. The chain carries TRBV19 and TRBJ2-3; no clear D. CDR3 nucleotides: TGTGCCAGTAGTATTATAGCACGGATCACAGATACGCAGTATTTT. Protein: CASSIIARITDTQYF. Full variable domain (outside the CDR3, taken from reference TRBV19 and TRBJ2-3): DGGITQSPKYLFRKEGQNVTLSCEQNLNHDAMYWYRQDPGQGLRLIYYSQIVNDFQKGDIAEGYSVSREKKESFPLTVTSAQKNPTAFYLCASSIIARITDTQYFGPGTRLTVL.